This T cell receptor (beta chain) was identified in a study of shared clonotypes between healthy human individuals. The study, taken as a whole, reports: Though the depth was large, rarefaction showed that sorted-subset sequencing was incomplete. Apart from blood, nothing was sampled; tissue repertoires likely differ.

A remark on this clone: The antigen is unknown.

The V gene lost 0 bases and the J gene lost 0 bases, with 12 bases spanning the gap. The CDR3 totals 16 residues. The germline CDR1 and CDR2 sequences are LGHNT and FRNRAP. Among the donors, all were Caucasian adults who lived in Nashville, Tennessee. Generated by immunoSEQ multiplex PCR, the TCRdb table keeps only in-frame clones and is missing some. The data hold some 2 million clones, with 85% to 95% observed a single time. The receptor was derived from a man between 18 and 35 years old in good health. The material sequenced was naive CD4+ T cells sorted from blood. As for subset: CD45RA+ positively selected. The chain joins TRBV12-5 to TRBJ2-7, with D hard to call. The CDR3 nucleotides are TGTGCTAGTGGTTTGGTAGTCTCCAGAAACTCCTACGAGCAGTACTTC. This sequence encodes CASGLVVSRNSYEQYF.